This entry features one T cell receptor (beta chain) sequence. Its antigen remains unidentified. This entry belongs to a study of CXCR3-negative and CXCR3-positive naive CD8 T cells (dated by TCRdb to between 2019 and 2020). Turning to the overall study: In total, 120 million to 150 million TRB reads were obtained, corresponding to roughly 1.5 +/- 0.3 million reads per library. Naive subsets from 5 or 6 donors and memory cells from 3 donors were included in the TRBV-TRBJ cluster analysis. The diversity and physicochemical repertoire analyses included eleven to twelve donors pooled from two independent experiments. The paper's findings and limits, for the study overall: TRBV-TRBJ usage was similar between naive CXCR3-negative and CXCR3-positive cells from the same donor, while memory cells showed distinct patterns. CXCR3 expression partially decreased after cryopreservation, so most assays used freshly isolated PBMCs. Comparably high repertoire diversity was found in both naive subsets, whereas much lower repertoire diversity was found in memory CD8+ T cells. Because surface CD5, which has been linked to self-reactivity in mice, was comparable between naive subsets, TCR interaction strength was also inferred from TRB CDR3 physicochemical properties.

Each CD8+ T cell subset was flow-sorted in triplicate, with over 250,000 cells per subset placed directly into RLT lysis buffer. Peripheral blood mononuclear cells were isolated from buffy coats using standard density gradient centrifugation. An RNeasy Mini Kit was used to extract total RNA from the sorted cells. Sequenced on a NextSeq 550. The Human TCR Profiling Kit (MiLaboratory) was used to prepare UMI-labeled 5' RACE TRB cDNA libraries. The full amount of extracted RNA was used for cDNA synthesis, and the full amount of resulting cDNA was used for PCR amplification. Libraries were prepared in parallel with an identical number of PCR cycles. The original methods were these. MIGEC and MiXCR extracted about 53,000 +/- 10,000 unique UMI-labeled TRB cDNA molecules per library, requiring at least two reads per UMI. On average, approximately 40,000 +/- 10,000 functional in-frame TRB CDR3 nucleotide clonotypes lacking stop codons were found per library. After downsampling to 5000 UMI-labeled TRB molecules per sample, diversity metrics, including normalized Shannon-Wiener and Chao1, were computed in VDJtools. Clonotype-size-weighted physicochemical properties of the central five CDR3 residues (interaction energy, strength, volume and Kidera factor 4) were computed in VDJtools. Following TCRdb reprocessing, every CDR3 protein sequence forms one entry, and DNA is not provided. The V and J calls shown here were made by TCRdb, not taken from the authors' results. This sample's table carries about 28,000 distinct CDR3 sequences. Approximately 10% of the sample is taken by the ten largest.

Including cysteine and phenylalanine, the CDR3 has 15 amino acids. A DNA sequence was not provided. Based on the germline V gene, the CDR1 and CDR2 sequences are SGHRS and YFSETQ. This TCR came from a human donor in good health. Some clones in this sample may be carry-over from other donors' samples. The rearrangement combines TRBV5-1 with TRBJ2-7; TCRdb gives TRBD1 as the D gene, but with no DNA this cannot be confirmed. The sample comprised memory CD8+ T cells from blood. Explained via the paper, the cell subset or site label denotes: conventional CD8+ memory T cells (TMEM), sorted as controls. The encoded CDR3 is CASSYPGTGTYEQYF.